This entry lists 16 T cell receptor beta chains sequenced from one sample in a study of T-cell memory formation after mild COVID-19. TCRdb independently ran MiXCR on the 5' RACE reads; one entry per CDR3 protein. The profile shows about 170,000 distinct CDR3 sequences, under 15% of them singletons. Sequenced input: PBMCs or a T cell subset sorted from them (not recorded which). These receptors were obtained from a man between 18 and 35 years old who had mild COVID-19 (a few samples of this study predate the infection). Cell type and time point are not known.

This clonotype was observed many times. The chain has TRBV7-2 and TRBJ2-5; 9 bases fit TRBD2. The germline V gene encodes CDR1 SGHTA and CDR2 FQGNSA. After removal of 1 base from V and 2 bases from J, the junction contained 2 bases not matched to a gene. The CDR3 is 15 amino acids. This CDR3 reads CASSLEAGGQETQYF. CDR3 in DNA: TGTGCCAGCAGCTTAGAAGCGGGAGGACAAGAGACCCAGTACTTC. Based on the CDR3 plus reference TRBV7-2 and TRBJ2-5, the full variable domain is GAGVSQSPSNKVTEKGKDVELRCDPISGHTALYWYRQSLGQGLEFLIYFQGNSAPDKSGLPSDRFSAERTGGSVSTLTIQRTQQEDSAVYLCASSLEAGGQETQYFGPGTRLLVL.

This chain's CDR3 is CASSARRGGEQYF. CDR3 DNA sequence: TGTGCCAGCAGCGCACGGCGGGGCGGTGAGCAGTACTTC. The rearrangement links TRBV7-2 to TRBJ2-7; D possibly corresponds to TRBD2 (6 bases). The CDR3 has 13 residues. The V gene lost 5 bases and the J gene lost 7 bases, with 15 bases spanning the gap. The germline V gene encodes CDR1 SGHTA and CDR2 FQGNSA.

This clonotype was recorded a few times. The J gene is TRBJ2-3, the V gene TRBV20-1; perhaps TRBD2 as D (6 bases). Trimming took 3 bases from V and 5 from J, leaving 24 bases between them. Per the germline V gene, CDR1 is DFQATT and CDR2 is SNEGSKA (reference sequence). This CDR3 region has 17 residues. The CDR3 DNA reads as TGCAGTGCTAGGTCTCCCGGGACTTCGGGGCGGGTAGATACGCAGTATTTT. Residues: CSARSPGTSGRVDTQYF.

This chain links TRBV10-3 with TRBJ2-7; no clear D. The germline gives CDR1 ENHRY, CDR2 SYGVKD. The CDR3 is 12 amino acids. Deletions cut 5 bases from V and 2 bases from J, with 7 bases between. DNA for the CDR3: TGTGCCATCAGTCCAGGCCCCTACGAGCAGTACTTC. Translating it yields CAISPGPYEQYF.

This clonotype has more than one count but fewer than ten. V and J are TRBV7-2 and TRBJ2-5; tentative D call: TRBD1 (5 bases). Trimming pared 5 bases from V and 6 bases from J, leaving 10 bases between. There are 12 residues in the CDR3. The germline V gene has CDR1 SGHTA and CDR2 FQGNSA. CDR3 nucleotide sequence: TGTGCCAGCAGCCCCAGGGTTCAGACCCAGTACTTC. The encoded protein is CASSPRVQTQYF.

The chain combines TRBV2 with TRBJ2-5; D is perhaps TRBD2 (5 bases). This CDR3 contains 15 residues. V lost 2 bases to trimming and J lost 4 bases, with 14 bases between them. In germline, CDR1 is SNHLY, CDR2 FYNNEI. CDR3 coding DNA: TGTGCCAGCAGTGAAAGAGGGCGCGGTCGAGAGACCCAGTACTTC. This translates into CASSERGRGRETQYF.

As to this clonotype: Its ends do not fully match the called genes, so a read error is possible. CDR3 residues: CASSLAGTSIETQYF. CDR3 nucleotides: TGTGCCAGCAGCCTAGCCGGGACTAGCATCGAGACCCAGTACTTC. The chain is built from TRBV7-2 and TRBJ2-5; 9 nucleotides line up with TRBD2. Germline lookup yields CDR1 SGHTA and CDR2 FQGNSA. The CDR3 contains 15 residues.

The chain carries TRBV5-1 and TRBJ1-2; the match to TRBD1 covers 9 bases. The CDR3 spans 15 residues. V was pared by 2 bases and J by 1 base, with 3 bases of the junction left unmatched. Germline values: CDR1 SGHRS, CDR2 YFSETQ. CDR3 nucleotides: TGCGCCAGCAGCTTAGGGGACAGGGATAACTATGGCTACACCTTC. This gives the protein CASSLGDRDNYGYTF.

The chain combines TRBV5-4 with TRBJ2-1; weak D call: TRBD1 (5 bases). Per the germline V gene, CDR1 is SGHNT and CDR2 is YYREEE (reference sequence). The V gene lost 4 bases and the J gene lost 1 base, with 12 bases spanning the gap. The CDR3 loop spans 15 amino acids. As DNA, the CDR3 is TGTGCCAGCAGCCAGGGCAGCGATTCCTACAATGAGCAGTTCTTC. This codes for CASSQGSDSYNEQFF.

CDR3 DNA: TGTGCCAGCAGCCCCCAGTTGGTTACGAACACCGGGGAGCTGTTTTTT. Encoded protein: CASSPQLVTNTGELFF. V and J are TRBV7-6 and TRBJ2-2; no clear D. Germline V gives CDR1 SGHVS, CDR2 FNYEAQ. This CDR3 is 16 amino acids long. V was trimmed by 5 bases and J by 0 bases, leaving 13 bases between them.

The CDR3 DNA reads TGTGCCAGCAGCTTAGCGGGACAAATCACAGATACGCAGTATTTT. As protein: CASSLAGQITDTQYF. The chain links TRBV7-3 to TRBJ2-3, with D tentatively TRBD1 or TRBD2 (6 bases each). Trimming pared 2 bases from V and 2 bases from J, leaving 11 bases between. The germline CDR1 and CDR2 sequences are SGHTA and FQGTGA. The CDR3 runs 15 residues.

This clonotype has a handful of counts. The genes are TRBV6-5 and TRBJ1-5; TRBD1 matches at 9 bases. Germline V gene lookup returns CDR1 MNHEY and CDR2 SVGAGI. V dropped 3 bases and J dropped 4; count of bases not matched to a gene: 16. The CDR3 has 19 residues. Here the CDR3 DNA reads TGTGCCAGCAGTTATTACCCCCCGTCGGGACAGGGCGGGAATCAGCCCCAGCATTTT. Translation: CASSYYPPSGQGGNQPQHF.

There are a few counts of this clonotype. The chain recombines TRBV10-3 with TRBJ2-7; D gene unclear. The CDR3 runs 13 residues. V was trimmed by 2 bases and J by 3 bases, leaving 8 bases between them. Germline assignment: CDR1 ENHRY and CDR2 SYGVKD. CDR3 DNA: TGTGCCATCAGTGAGGGTTTAGACTACGAGCAGTACGTC. Translation gives CAISEGLDYEQYV.

This chain links TRBV7-2 with TRBJ1-4; D remains ambiguous. The CDR3 is 15 amino acids. V lost 5 bases, J lost 8 bases, and 18 bases lay in between. Germline V gene lookup returns CDR1 SGHTA and CDR2 FQGNSA. CDR3 protein: CASSPTPGLSEKLFF. The CDR3 DNA is TGTGCCAGCAGCCCAACCCCTGGACTTTCGGAAAAACTGTTTTTT.

This clonotype was observed a handful of times. This chain links TRBV5-1 with TRBJ2-2, with 13 positions matching TRBD2. The CDR3 sequence is 19 residues long. From germline, CDR1 is SGHRS and CDR2 YFSETQ. J was trimmed by 0 bases and V by 0 bases; bases with no gene match: 5. The CDR3 DNA follows: TGCGCCAGCAGCTTGGGGACTAGCGGGGGATTGGCGAACACCGGGGAGCTGTTTTTT. Protein: CASSLGTSGGLANTGELFF.

The rearrangement links TRBV6-2 or TRBV6-3 to TRBJ2-5; the match to TRBD2 covers 13 bases. The CDR3 has 17 amino acids. V was pared by 2 bases and J by 1 base, with 4 bases of the junction left unmatched. The germline CDR1 and CDR2 sequences are MNHEY and SVGEGT. The chain's CDR3 is CASSYTTSGGIQETQYF. The CDR3 bases are TGTGCCAGCAGTTACACGACTAGCGGGGGGATCCAAGAGACCCAGTACTTC.